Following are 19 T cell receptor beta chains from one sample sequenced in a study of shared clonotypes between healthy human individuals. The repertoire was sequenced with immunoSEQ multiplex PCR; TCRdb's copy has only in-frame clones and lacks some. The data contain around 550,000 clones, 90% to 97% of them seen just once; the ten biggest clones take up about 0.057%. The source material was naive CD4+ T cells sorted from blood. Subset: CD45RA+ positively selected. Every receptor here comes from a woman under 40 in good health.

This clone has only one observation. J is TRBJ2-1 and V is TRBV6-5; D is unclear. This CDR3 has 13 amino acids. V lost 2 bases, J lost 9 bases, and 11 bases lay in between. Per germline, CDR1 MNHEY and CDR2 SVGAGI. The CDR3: CASSYIRGGEQFF. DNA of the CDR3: TGTGCCAGCAGTTACATCAGAGGCGGTGAGCAGTTCTTC.

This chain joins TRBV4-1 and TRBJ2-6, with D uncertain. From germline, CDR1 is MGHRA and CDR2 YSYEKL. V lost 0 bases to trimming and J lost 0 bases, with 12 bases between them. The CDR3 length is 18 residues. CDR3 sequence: CASSQEALLFSGANVLTF. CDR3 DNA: TGCGCCAGCAGCCAAGAGGCGCTACTCTTCTCTGGGGCCAACGTCCTGACTTTC.

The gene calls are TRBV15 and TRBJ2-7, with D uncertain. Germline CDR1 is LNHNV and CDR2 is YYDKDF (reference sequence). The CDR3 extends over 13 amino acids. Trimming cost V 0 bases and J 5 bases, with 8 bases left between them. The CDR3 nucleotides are TGTGCCACCAGCAGAGATGCCGGTGACGAGCAGTACTTC. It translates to CATSRDAGDEQYF.

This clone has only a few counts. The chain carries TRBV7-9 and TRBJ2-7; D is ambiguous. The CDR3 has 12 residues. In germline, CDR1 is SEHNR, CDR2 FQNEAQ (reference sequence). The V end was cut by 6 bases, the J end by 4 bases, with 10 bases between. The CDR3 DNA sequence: TGTGCCAGCAGTTCGGGCGTTTACGAGCAGTACTTC. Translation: CASSSGVYEQYF.

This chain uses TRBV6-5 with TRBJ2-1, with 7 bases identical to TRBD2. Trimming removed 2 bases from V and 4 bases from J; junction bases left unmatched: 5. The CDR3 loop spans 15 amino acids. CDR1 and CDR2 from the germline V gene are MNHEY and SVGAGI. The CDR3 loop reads CASSYDRAGYNEQFF. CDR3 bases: TGTGCCAGCAGTTACGATCGAGCGGGGTACAATGAGCAGTTCTTC.

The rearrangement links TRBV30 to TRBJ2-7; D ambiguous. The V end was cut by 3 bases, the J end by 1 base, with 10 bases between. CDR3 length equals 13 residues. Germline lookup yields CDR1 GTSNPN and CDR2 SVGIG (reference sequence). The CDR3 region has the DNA TGTGCCTGGAGACCCTCTATATCCTACGAGCAGTACTTC. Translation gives CAWRPSISYEQYF.

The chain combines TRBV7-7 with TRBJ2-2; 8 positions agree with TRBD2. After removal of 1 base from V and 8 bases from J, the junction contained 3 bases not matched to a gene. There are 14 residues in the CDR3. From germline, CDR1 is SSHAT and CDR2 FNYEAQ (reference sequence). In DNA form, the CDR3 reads TGTGCCAGCAGCTTAGAGCGGGGGTTGGGGGAGCTGTTTTTT. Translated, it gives CASSLERGLGELFF.

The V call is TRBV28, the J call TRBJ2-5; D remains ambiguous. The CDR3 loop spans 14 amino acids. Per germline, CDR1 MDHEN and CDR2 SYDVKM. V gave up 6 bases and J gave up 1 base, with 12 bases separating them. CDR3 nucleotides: TGTGCCAGCAGCCCTGGAGACGGCCAAGAGACCCAGTACTTC. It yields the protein CASSPGDGQETQYF.

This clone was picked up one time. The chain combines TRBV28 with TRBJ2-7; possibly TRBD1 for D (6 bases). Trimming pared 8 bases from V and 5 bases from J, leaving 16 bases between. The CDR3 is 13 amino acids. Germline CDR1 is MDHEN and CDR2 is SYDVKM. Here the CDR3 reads CASENRAPNEQYF. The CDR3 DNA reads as TGTGCCAGCGAAAACAGGGCCCCCAACGAGCAGTACTTC.

The CDR3 region is CASSSQGLAGVADTQYF. The CDR3 DNA is TGTGCCAGCAGCTCCCAAGGACTAGCGGGAGTTGCAGATACGCAGTATTTT. This chain connects TRBV7-9 to TRBJ2-3; TRBD2 aligns across 13 bases. After removal of 4 bases from V and 4 bases from J, the junction contained 8 bases not matched to a gene. Germline CDR1 reads SEHNR; CDR2 reads FQNEAQ (reference sequence). The CDR3 runs 17 residues. The full variable domain, rest sourced from reference TRBV7-9 and TRBJ2-3, is DTGVSQNPRHKITKRGQNVTFRCDPISEHNRLYWYRQTLGQGPEFLTYFQNEAQLEKSRLLSDRFSAERPKGSFSTLEIQRTEQGDSAMYLCASSSQGLAGVADTQYFGPGTRLTVL.

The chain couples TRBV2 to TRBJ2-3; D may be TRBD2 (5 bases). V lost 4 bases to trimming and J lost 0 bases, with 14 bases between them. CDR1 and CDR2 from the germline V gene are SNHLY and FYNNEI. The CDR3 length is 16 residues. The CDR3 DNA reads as TGTGCCAGCAGTGGGCCTAGCATTTCTAGCACAGATACGCAGTATTTT. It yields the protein CASSGPSISSTDTQYF.

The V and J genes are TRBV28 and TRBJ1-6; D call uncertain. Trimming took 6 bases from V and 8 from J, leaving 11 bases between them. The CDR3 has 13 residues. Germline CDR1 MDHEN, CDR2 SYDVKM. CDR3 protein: CASRWAGDSPLHF. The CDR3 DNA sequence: TGTGCCAGCAGATGGGCAGGAGATTCACCCCTCCACTTT.

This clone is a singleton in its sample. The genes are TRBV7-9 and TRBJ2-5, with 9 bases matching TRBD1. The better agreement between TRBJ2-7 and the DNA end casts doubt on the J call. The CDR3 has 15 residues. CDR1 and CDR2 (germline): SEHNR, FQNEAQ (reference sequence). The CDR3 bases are TGTGCCAGCAGCTTTCCCGGGACAGGGACCTACGAGCAGTACTTC. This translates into CASSFPGTGTYEQYF.

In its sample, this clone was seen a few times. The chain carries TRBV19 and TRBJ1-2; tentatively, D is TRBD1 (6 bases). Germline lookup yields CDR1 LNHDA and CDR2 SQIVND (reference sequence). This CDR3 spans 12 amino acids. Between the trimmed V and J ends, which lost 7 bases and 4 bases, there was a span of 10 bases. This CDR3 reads CASMVTGYGYTF. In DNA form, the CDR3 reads TGTGCCAGTATGGTGACAGGCTATGGCTACACCTTC.

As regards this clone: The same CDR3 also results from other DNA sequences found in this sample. CDR3 nucleotide sequence: TGTGCCAGCTCACGCGGAAACACTGAAGCTTTCTTT. Translated: CASSRGNTEAFF. This chain connects TRBV18 to TRBJ1-1; D remains unclear. This CDR3 region has 12 residues. Germline assignment: CDR1 KGHSH and CDR2 LQKENI. V was pared by 4 bases and J by 2 bases, with 5 bases between.

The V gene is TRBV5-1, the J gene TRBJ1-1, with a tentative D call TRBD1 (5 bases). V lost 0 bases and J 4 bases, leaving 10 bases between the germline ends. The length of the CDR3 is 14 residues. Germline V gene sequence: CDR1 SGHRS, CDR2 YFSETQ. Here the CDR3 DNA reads TGCGCCAGCAGCTTGGCGGGGGGGTCCACTGAAGCTTTCTTT. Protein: CASSLAGGSTEAFF. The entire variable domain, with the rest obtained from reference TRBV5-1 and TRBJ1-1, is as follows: KAGVTQTPRYLIKTRGQQVTLSCSPISGHRSVSWYQQTPGQGLQFLFEYFSETQRNKGNFPGRFSGRQFSNSRSEMNVSTLELGDSALYLCASSLAGGSTEAFFGQGTRLTVV.

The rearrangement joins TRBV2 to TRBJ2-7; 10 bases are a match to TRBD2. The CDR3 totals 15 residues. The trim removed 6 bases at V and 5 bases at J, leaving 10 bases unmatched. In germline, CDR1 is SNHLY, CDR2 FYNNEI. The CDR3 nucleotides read TGTGCCAGCAGCCCCTCGATAGCGGGAGGAAACGAGCAGTACTTC. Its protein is CASSPSIAGGNEQYF.

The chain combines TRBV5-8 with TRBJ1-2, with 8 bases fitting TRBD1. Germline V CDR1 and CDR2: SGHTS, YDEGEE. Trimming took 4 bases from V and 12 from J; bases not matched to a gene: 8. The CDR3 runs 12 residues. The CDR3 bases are TGTGCCAGCAGCCCAAGGACAGGGTTCAACACCTTC. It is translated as CASSPRTGFNTF.

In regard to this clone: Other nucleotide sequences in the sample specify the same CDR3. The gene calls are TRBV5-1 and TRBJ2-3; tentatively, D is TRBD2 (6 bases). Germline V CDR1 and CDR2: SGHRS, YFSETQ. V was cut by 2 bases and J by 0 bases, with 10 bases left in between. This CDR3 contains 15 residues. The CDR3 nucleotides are TGCGCCAGCAGCTTTAGCGGAACTAGCACAGATACGCAGTATTTT. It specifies CASSFSGTSTDTQYF.